This entry lists 12 T cell receptor beta chains sequenced from one sample in a study of blood T cell repertoires in COVID-19. The table came from immunoSEQ multiplex PCR; TCRdb's copy has only in-frame clones and leaves some out. Counted here are about 110,000 clones, approximately 80% occurring once; the ten biggest clones make up roughly 13%. The sample was peripheral blood. All receptors derive from a woman aged 60-75 years with acute or convalescent COVID-19.

In its sample, this clone was seen once. J is TRBJ1-2 and V is TRBV7-2, with a possible D match to TRBD1 (5 bases). The germline V gene encodes CDR1 SGHTA and CDR2 FQGNSA. V was pared by 4 bases and J by 2 bases, with 14 bases between. This CDR3 region has 15 residues. CDR3 protein: CASSSQSGVNYGYTF. Written as DNA, the CDR3 is TGTGCCAGCAGCTCCCAGTCGGGGGTAAACTATGGCTACACCTTC.

This clone appeared once. This chain links TRBV11-3 with TRBJ1-5; tentatively, D is TRBD1 (6 bases). This CDR3 has 19 amino acids. Per germline, CDR1 SGHNT and CDR2 YENEEA. Trimming removed 3 bases at V and 2 bases at J, with 23 bases between. CDR3 in amino acids: CASSFMSSRGFCGNQPQHF. The DNA of the CDR3 is TGTGCCAGCAGCTTTATGTCCTCCAGGGGATTTTGTGGCAATCAGCCCCAGCATTTT.

This clone was found a few times. The chain is built from TRBV25-1 and TRBJ1-2; D not certain. The CDR3 runs 14 residues. Germline V CDR1 and CDR2: MGHDK, SYGVNS. The V and J ends lost 3 bases and 6 bases respectively, with 14 bases between them. CDR3 loop: CASSERSGSHGYTF. The CDR3, as DNA: TGTGCCAGCAGTGAGAGGTCGGGGTCTCATGGCTACACCTTC.

The chain links TRBV19 to TRBJ2-1, with D uncertain. The V gene's germline CDR1 is LNHDA and CDR2 SQIVND (reference sequence). This CDR3 region has 14 residues. Trimming took 3 bases from V and 8 from J, leaving 14 bases between them. The CDR3, as DNA: TGTGCCAGTAGTATCAGGATCTTGGCCGATGAGCAGTTCTTC. It codes for CASSIRILADEQFF.

This rearrangement joins TRBV2 to TRBJ1-2; TRBD1 agrees at 7 bases. Trimming took 1 base from V and 7 from J; bases not matched to a gene: 6. The CDR3 consists of 14 residues. Germline-derived CDR1 and CDR2 are SNHLY and FYNNEI. The CDR3 here is CASSEGQGVAGYTF. The CDR3 DNA follows: TGTGCCAGCAGTGAAGGTCAGGGGGTAGCTGGCTACACCTTC.

This chain joins TRBV19 and TRBJ1-1; perhaps TRBD1 as D (5 bases). This CDR3 contains 15 residues. Trimming took 4 bases from V and 5 from J, leaving 17 bases between them. Per germline, CDR1 LNHDA and CDR2 SQIVND (reference sequence). The CDR3 sequence is CASSTTHRSLTEAFF. The CDR3 DNA follows: TGTGCCAGTAGTACTACCCACAGGAGTCTAACTGAAGCTTTCTTT.

V gene TRBV7-8 combines with J gene TRBJ1-1; a weak D match, TRBD1 (5 bases). This CDR3 region has 16 residues. Germline values: CDR1 SGHVS, CDR2 FQNEAQ. V was trimmed by 5 bases and J by 3 bases, leaving 19 bases between them. DNA of the CDR3: TGTGCCAGCAGCCCACGGTTTCAGGGTTTACACACTGAAGCTTTCTTT. It translates to CASSPRFQGLHTEAFF.

CDR3 coding DNA: TGTGCCAGCAGCCAAGATTTGGCGGGGGAGATAGATGAGCAGTTCTTC. It codes for CASSQDLAGEIDEQFF. The chain has TRBV3-1 (or the pseudogene TRBV3-2) and TRBJ2-1; 7 bases are shared with TRBD2. CDR1 LGHDT and CDR2 YNNKEL come from the germline V gene (reference sequence). CDR3 length: 16 amino acids. Trimming cost V 0 bases and J 8 bases; bases outside gene matches: 10.

This clone was observed a handful of times. J is TRBJ2-5 and V is TRBV6-6; 8 bases map to TRBD1. CDR1 is MNHNY and CDR2 is SVGAGI in the germline V gene (reference sequence). CDR3 length equals 15 residues. V lost 8 bases, J lost 4 bases, and 12 bases stayed unmatched. In DNA form, the CDR3 reads TGTGCCAGCGGAAGCTCTGGACAGGGAAGAGAGACCCAGTACTTC. It is translated as CASGSSGQGRETQYF.

The chain couples TRBV6-2 or TRBV6-3 to TRBJ2-2, with D perhaps TRBD2 (5 bases). Trimming shortened V by 2 bases and J by 1 base, and 11 bases separated the two germline ends. The CDR3 has 16 residues. Germline assignment: CDR1 MNHEY and CDR2 SVGEGT. The CDR3 loop is CASSYTERRNTGELFF. The CDR3 nucleotides read TGTGCCAGCAGTTACACGGAGCGGAGGAACACCGGGGAGCTGTTTTTT.

The rearrangement joins TRBV6-5 to TRBJ2-5; TRBD1 matches 9 bases. V lost 4 bases and J lost 2; bases outside the gene matches: 2. Germline-derived CDR1 and CDR2 are MNHEY and SVGAGI. The CDR3 runs 14 residues. The CDR3 sequence is CASSFDRGQETQYF. The CDR3 DNA reads TGTGCCAGCAGTTTTGACAGGGGGCAAGAGACCCAGTACTTC.

V usage is TRBV18 and J usage is TRBJ2-7, with TRBD2 matching 7 bases. CDR1 and CDR2 (germline): KGHSH, LQKENI. This CDR3 comprises 15 residues. The junction had 7 bases not matched to a gene; V was cut back by 2 bases and J by 3 bases. The CDR3 reads CASSPRTSAYYEQYF. The CDR3 DNA follows: TGTGCCAGCTCACCAAGAACTAGCGCCTACTACGAGCAGTACTTC.